The rows below give T cell receptor beta chains drawn from one sample of a study of cytomegalovirus exposure and HLA in healthy donors. Here immunoSEQ multiplex PCR was the method, and the copy in TCRdb shows in-frame clones only, minus some. This table holds approximately 260,000 clones, approximately 83% found once. The sample taken for sequencing was PBMCs. The receptors were sampled from a young woman in good health and CMV-seronegative. Each CDR3 is given with its conserved first and last residue. A D gene is named only where the DNA matches it firmly. For some rows the clone size is stated as once, few or many, or as a class when expanded; others skip it.

clone_size: .
cdr3_length: 18
j_call: TRBJ2-3
v_call: TRBV5-1
d_call: .
cdr3_nt: TGCGCCAGCAGCTTGAGTTCGAGTGTTCGGGGGTCGACAGATACGCAGTATTTT
cdr3_aa: CASSLSSSVRGSTDTQYF

clone_size: .
cdr3_length: 12
j_call: TRBJ1-2
v_call: TRBV7-2
d_call: TRBD1
cdr3_nt: TGTGCCAGCAGCGGGACAGTGTATGGCTACACCTTC
cdr3_aa: CASSGTVYGYTF

clone_size: .
cdr3_length: 16
j_call: TRBJ2-6
v_call: TRBV9
d_call: .
cdr3_nt: TGTGCCAGCAGCGTAGCTGGAGACGCAAGGGCCAACGTCCTGACTTTC
cdr3_aa: CASSVAGDARANVLTF

clone_size: .
cdr3_length: 12
j_call: TRBJ2-3
v_call: TRBV19
d_call: .
cdr3_nt: TGTGCCAGTAGTCTTACTAGTTATACGCAGTATTTT
cdr3_aa: CASSLTSYTQYF

clone_size: .
cdr3_length: 14
j_call: TRBJ2-7
v_call: TRBV27
d_call: .
cdr3_nt: TGTGCCAGCAGTTCCCCCCGGCCCCCGCGGGAGCAGTACTTC
cdr3_aa: CASSSPRPPREQYF

clone_size: .
cdr3_length: 14
j_call: TRBJ1-1
v_call: TRBV28
d_call: .
cdr3_nt: TGTGCCAGCAGCCCAACAACGTTCGACACTGAAGCTTTCTTT
cdr3_aa: CASSPTTFDTEAFF

clone_size: once
cdr3_length: 18
j_call: TRBJ2-2
v_call: TRBV7-9
d_call: .
cdr3_nt: TGTGCCAGCAGCACAAGCGGCAAGTACCCCACGTTCTTCGGGGAGCTGTTTTTT
cdr3_aa: CASSTSGKYPTFFGELFF

clone_size: .
cdr3_length: 14
j_call: TRBJ1-4
v_call: TRBV5-6
d_call: TRBD1
cdr3_nt: TGTGCCAGCAGCTTGGTGGACAGGGGTGAAAAACTGTTTTTT
cdr3_aa: CASSLVDRGEKLFF

clone_size: few
cdr3_length: 14
j_call: TRBJ1-3
v_call: TRBV5-1
d_call: .
cdr3_nt: TGCGCCAGCAGCTTGACTTTACGGGGAAACACCATATATTTT
cdr3_aa: CASSLTLRGNTIYF

clone_size: .
cdr3_length: 14
j_call: TRBJ1-1
v_call: TRBV28
d_call: .
cdr3_nt: TGTGCCAGCAGTTTAGTAGGGGGGAACACTGAAGCTTTCTTT
cdr3_aa: CASSLVGGNTEAFF

clone_size: .
cdr3_length: 12
j_call: TRBJ2-7
v_call: TRBV5-6
d_call: TRBD1
cdr3_nt: TGTGCCAGCCAACAGGGGGATTTCGAGCAGTACTTC
cdr3_aa: CASQQGDFEQYF

clone_size: .
cdr3_length: 12
j_call: TRBJ1-5
v_call: TRBV25-1
d_call: TRBD1
cdr3_nt: TGTGCCAGCAGTGACGGGGACAGGCCCCAGCATTTT
cdr3_aa: CASSDGDRPQHF

clone_size: once
cdr3_length: 13
j_call: TRBJ2-2
v_call: TRBV28
d_call: TRBD2
cdr3_nt: TGTGCTATAGCGGGAGTTAACACCGGGGAGCTGTTTTTT
cdr3_aa: CAIAGVNTGELFF

clone_size: .
cdr3_length: 12
j_call: TRBJ2-3
v_call: TRBV9
d_call: .
cdr3_nt: TGTGCCAGCAGCGTCGACTCAGATACGCAGTATTTT
cdr3_aa: CASSVDSDTQYF

clone_size: .
cdr3_length: 15
j_call: TRBJ2-1
v_call: TRBV7-2
d_call: TRBD2
cdr3_nt: TGTGCCAGCAGCTCCCTAGCGGGGGTCTACAATGAGCAGTTCTTC
cdr3_aa: CASSSLAGVYNEQFF

clone_size: .
cdr3_length: 16
j_call: TRBJ2-1
v_call: TRBV27
d_call: TRBD2
cdr3_nt: TGTGCCAGCAGTTTGGCTAGCGGGGGGCCCTACGGGGAGCAGTTCTTC
cdr3_aa: CASSLASGGPYGEQFF

clone_size: .
cdr3_length: 14
j_call: TRBJ2-5
v_call: TRBV14
d_call: .
cdr3_nt: TGTGCCAGCAGCCAAGTTACAGGACAAGAGACCCAGTACTTC
cdr3_aa: CASSQVTGQETQYF

clone_size: .
cdr3_length: 15
j_call: TRBJ2-7
v_call: TRBV5-1
d_call: .
cdr3_nt: TGCGCCAGCAGCCTAGGGACACAAGCCCGCTACGAGCAGTACTTC
cdr3_aa: CASSLGTQARYEQYF

clone_size: .
cdr3_length: 17
j_call: TRBJ1-1
v_call: TRBV2
d_call: TRBD1
cdr3_nt: TGTGCCAGCAGTGAAGCGCGGGGTAGGGGGCCGAACACTGAAGCTTTCTTT
cdr3_aa: CASSEARGRGPNTEAFF

clone_size: once
cdr3_length: 15
j_call: TRBJ1-2
v_call: TRBV5-1
d_call: TRBD1
cdr3_nt: TGCGCCAGCAGCCGAACAGGGGGCGCGATTGACGGCTACACCTTC
cdr3_aa: CASSRTGGAIDGYTF

clone_size: .
cdr3_length: 14
j_call: TRBJ1-5
v_call: TRBV11-2
d_call: .
cdr3_nt: TGTGCCAGCAGCCCACGCGGGGCAAGTCAGCCCCAGCATTTT
cdr3_aa: CASSPRGASQPQHF

clone_size: .
cdr3_length: 18
j_call: TRBJ2-2
v_call: TRBV11-2
d_call: TRBD2
cdr3_nt: TGTGCCAGCAGCCCAAGGGGGGCGGGAGGGCCCTACACCGGGGAGCTGTTTTTT
cdr3_aa: CASSPRGAGGPYTGELFF

clone_size: .
cdr3_length: 11
j_call: TRBJ2-2
v_call: TRBV6-5
d_call: .
cdr3_nt: TGTGCCAGTAAATACACCGGGGAGCTGTTTTTT
cdr3_aa: CASKYTGELFF

clone_size: once
cdr3_length: 16
j_call: TRBJ1-3
v_call: TRBV4-3
d_call: .
cdr3_nt: TGCGCCAGCAGCCAAGATATCCGGGGGGCAACGAACACCATATATTTT
cdr3_aa: CASSQDIRGATNTIYF

clone_size: .
cdr3_length: 18
j_call: TRBJ2-3
v_call: TRBV12-5
d_call: TRBD2
cdr3_nt: TGTGCTAGTGGTTTGTCCAAGACTAGCGGGAGAGGTGGAGATACGCAGTATTTT
cdr3_aa: CASGLSKTSGRGGDTQYF

clone_size: .
cdr3_length: 15
j_call: TRBJ2-7
v_call: TRBV28
d_call: .
cdr3_nt: TGTGCCAGCAGTTTATTGCAGGGAGGTCCATACGAGCAGTACTTC
cdr3_aa: CASSLLQGGPYEQYF

clone_size: .
cdr3_length: 11
j_call: TRBJ2-5
v_call: TRBV11-2
d_call: .
cdr3_nt: TGTGCCAGCAGCTTAGGGCCGACAGAGTACTTC
cdr3_aa: CASSLGPTEYF

clone_size: .
cdr3_length: 18
j_call: TRBJ2-1
v_call: TRBV27
d_call: TRBD2
cdr3_nt: TGTGCCAGCAGTTTATCGCAGCGGGGGGCTAGCTCCTACAATGAGCAGTTCTTC
cdr3_aa: CASSLSQRGASSYNEQFF

clone_size: .
cdr3_length: 12
j_call: TRBJ1-2
v_call: TRBV5-1
d_call: .
cdr3_nt: TGCGCCAGCAGCACTCAGGGCTATGGCTACACCTTC
cdr3_aa: CASSTQGYGYTF

clone_size: .
cdr3_length: 14
j_call: TRBJ1-1
v_call: TRBV30
d_call: .
cdr3_nt: TGTGCCCAACTAGGGACATTGAAGAACACTGAAGCTTTCTTT
cdr3_aa: CAQLGTLKNTEAFF

clone_size: once
cdr3_length: 12
j_call: TRBJ2-5
v_call: TRBV2
d_call: .
cdr3_nt: TGTGCCAGCAGTTACAATCAAGAGACCCAGTACTTC
cdr3_aa: CASSYNQETQYF

clone_size: .
cdr3_length: 16
j_call: TRBJ2-2
v_call: TRBV5-4
d_call: TRBD1
cdr3_nt: TGTGCCAGCAACACCGACAGGGGGCGGAACACCGGGGAGCTGTTTTTT
cdr3_aa: CASNTDRGRNTGELFF

clone_size: .
cdr3_length: 15
j_call: TRBJ2-7
v_call: TRBV9
d_call: TRBD1
cdr3_nt: TGTGCCAGCAGCAGAGAGGGACAGCGGAGGTACGAGCAGTACTTC
cdr3_aa: CASSREGQRRYEQYF

clone_size: .
cdr3_length: 16
j_call: TRBJ1-1
v_call: TRBV28
d_call: TRBD1
cdr3_nt: TGTGCCAGCAGTTTAAGTGACAGGGGGCGGAACACTGAAGCTTTCTTT
cdr3_aa: CASSLSDRGRNTEAFF

clone_size: .
cdr3_length: 19
j_call: TRBJ2-3
v_call: TRBV5-1
d_call: TRBD2
cdr3_nt: TGCGCCAGCAGCAGATACCTTTTGGGGACTAGCGGTTTGACAGATACGCAGTATTTT
cdr3_aa: CASSRYLLGTSGLTDTQYF

clone_size: many
cdr3_length: 16
j_call: TRBJ1-2
v_call: TRBV18
d_call: TRBD1
cdr3_nt: TGTGCCAGCTCACTGGGACAGGGCCCGCCTAACTATGGCTACACCTTC
cdr3_aa: CASSLGQGPPNYGYTF

clone_size: .
cdr3_length: 16
j_call: TRBJ2-5
v_call: TRBV4-1
d_call: TRBD2
cdr3_nt: TGCGCCAGCAGCCCCTTGAAGCGGGGGTTCGGAGAGACCCAGTACTTC
cdr3_aa: CASSPLKRGFGETQYF

clone_size: .
cdr3_length: 18
j_call: TRBJ1-4
v_call: TRBV7-9
d_call: .
cdr3_nt: TGTGCCAGCAGCTTGCCCCAGGATATTTCTGCAACTAATGAAAAACTGTTTTTT
cdr3_aa: CASSLPQDISATNEKLFF

clone_size: .
cdr3_length: 13
j_call: TRBJ1-1
v_call: TRBV29-1
d_call: .
cdr3_nt: TGCAGCGTACTGACAGGCCCGAACACTGAAGCTTTCTTT
cdr3_aa: CSVLTGPNTEAFF

clone_size: .
cdr3_length: 14
j_call: TRBJ2-1
v_call: TRBV13
d_call: .
cdr3_nt: TGTGCCAGCAGCTTAGCGGGAGTCTACAATGAGCAGTTCTTC
cdr3_aa: CASSLAGVYNEQFF

clone_size: .
cdr3_length: 14
j_call: TRBJ1-2
v_call: TRBV5-1
d_call: .
cdr3_nt: TGCGCCAGCACTTTCTTGGACTCCGACTATGGCTACACCTTC
cdr3_aa: CASTFLDSDYGYTF

clone_size: .
cdr3_length: 17
j_call: TRBJ2-2
v_call: TRBV7-6
d_call: TRBD1
cdr3_nt: TGTGCCAGCAGCTGGTGGGGACAGACAAAGGGCACCGGGGAGCTGTTTTTT
cdr3_aa: CASSWWGQTKGTGELFF

clone_size: .
cdr3_length: 14
j_call: TRBJ1-2
v_call: TRBV5-1
d_call: .
cdr3_nt: TGCGCCAGCAGGGGCCTCTCAAGCACCTATGGCTACACCTTC
cdr3_aa: CASRGLSSTYGYTF

clone_size: few
cdr3_length: 17
j_call: TRBJ2-2
v_call: TRBV5-1
d_call: TRBD2
cdr3_nt: TGCGCCAGCAGCTTGGCTAGCGGGATATCAAATGCCGGGGAGCTGTTTTTT
cdr3_aa: CASSLASGISNAGELFF

clone_size: .
cdr3_length: 17
j_call: TRBJ2-1
v_call: TRBV5-1
d_call: TRBD2
cdr3_nt: TGCGCCAGCAGCCGATACCCGGGGACTAGCCTTAACAATGAGCAGTTCTTC
cdr3_aa: CASSRYPGTSLNNEQFF

clone_size: .
cdr3_length: 16
j_call: TRBJ1-5
v_call: TRBV27
d_call: .
cdr3_nt: TGTGCCAGCAGTTCTCCGACAGCGATCGGGCATCAGCCCCAGCATTTT
cdr3_aa: CASSSPTAIGHQPQHF

clone_size: .
cdr3_length: 16
j_call: TRBJ2-3
v_call: TRBV7-8
d_call: .
cdr3_nt: TGTGCCAGCAGCCCCTCTCGGCGGCCTAGCACAGATACGCAGTATTTT
cdr3_aa: CASSPSRRPSTDTQYF

clone_size: .
cdr3_length: 16
j_call: TRBJ1-4
v_call: TRBV9
d_call: TRBD1
cdr3_nt: TGTGCCAGCAGCGTCGGGACAGGGTTGACTAATGAAAAACTGTTTTTT
cdr3_aa: CASSVGTGLTNEKLFF

clone_size: .
cdr3_length: 17
j_call: TRBJ2-1
v_call: TRBV7-9
d_call: .
cdr3_nt: TGTGCCAGCAGCCCCTACGCGGGCGTTAGCTCCTACAATGAGCAGTTCTTC
cdr3_aa: CASSPYAGVSSYNEQFF